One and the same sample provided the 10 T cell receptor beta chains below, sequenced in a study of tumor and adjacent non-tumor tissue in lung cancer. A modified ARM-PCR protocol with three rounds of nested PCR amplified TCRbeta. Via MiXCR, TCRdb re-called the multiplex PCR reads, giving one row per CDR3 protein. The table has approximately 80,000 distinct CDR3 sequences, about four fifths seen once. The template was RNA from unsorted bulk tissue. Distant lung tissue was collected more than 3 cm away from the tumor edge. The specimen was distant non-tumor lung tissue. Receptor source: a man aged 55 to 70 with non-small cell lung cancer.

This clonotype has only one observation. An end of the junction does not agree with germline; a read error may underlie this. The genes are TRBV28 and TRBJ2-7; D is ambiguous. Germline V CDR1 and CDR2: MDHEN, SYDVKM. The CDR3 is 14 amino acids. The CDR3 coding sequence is TGTGCCAGCAGACTATCCGGAGTCTCCTACGAGCAGAACTTC. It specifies CASRLSGVSYEQNF.

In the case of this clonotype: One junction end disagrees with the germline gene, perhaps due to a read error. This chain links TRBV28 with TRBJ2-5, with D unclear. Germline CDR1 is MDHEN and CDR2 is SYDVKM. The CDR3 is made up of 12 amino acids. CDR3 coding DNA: TGTGACAGCAGCCGGTCACAAGAGACCCAGTACTTC. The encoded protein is CDSSRSQETQYF.

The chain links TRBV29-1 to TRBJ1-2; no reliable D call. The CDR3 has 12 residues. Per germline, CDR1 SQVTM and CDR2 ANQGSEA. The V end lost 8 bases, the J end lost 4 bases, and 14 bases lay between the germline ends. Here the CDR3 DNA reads TGCAGCATACCAACCGCGAGCTATGGCTACACCTTC. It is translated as CSIPTASYGYTF.

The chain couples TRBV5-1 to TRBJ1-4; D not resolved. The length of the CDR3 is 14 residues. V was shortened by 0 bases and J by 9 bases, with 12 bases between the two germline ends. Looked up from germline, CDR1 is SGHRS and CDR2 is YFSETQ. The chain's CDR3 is CASSLGTPMQKLFF. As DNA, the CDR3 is TGCGCCAGCAGCTTGGGTACGCCCATGCAAAAACTGTTTTTT.

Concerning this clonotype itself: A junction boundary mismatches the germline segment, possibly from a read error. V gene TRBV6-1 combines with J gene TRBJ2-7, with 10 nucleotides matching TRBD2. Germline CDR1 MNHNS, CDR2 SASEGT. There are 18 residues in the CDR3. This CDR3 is CVSTIKGIGTSAVYEHYF. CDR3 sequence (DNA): TGTGTCAGCACCATAAAGGGAATCGGGACTAGCGCAGTTTACGAGCACTATTTC.

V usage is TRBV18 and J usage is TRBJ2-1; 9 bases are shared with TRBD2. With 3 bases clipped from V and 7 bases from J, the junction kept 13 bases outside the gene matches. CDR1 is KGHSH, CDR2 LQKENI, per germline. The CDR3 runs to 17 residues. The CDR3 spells CASSPVAGVPWGNEQFF. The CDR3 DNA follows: TGTGCCAGCTCACCCGTAGCGGGAGTGCCGTGGGGGAATGAGCAGTTCTTC. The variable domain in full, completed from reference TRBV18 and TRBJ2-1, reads NAGVMQNPRHLVRRRGQEARLRCSPMKGHSHVYWYRQLPEEGLKFMVYLQKENIIDESGMPKERFSAEFPKEGPSILRIQQVVRGDSAAYFCASSPVAGVPWGNEQFFGPGTRLTVL.

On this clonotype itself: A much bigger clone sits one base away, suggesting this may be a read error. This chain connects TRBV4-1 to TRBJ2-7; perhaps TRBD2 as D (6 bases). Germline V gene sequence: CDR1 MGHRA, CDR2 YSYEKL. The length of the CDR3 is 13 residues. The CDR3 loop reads CASSRPGLNEHYF. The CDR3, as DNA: TGCGCCAGCAGCCGACCCGGACTAAACGAGCATTACTTC.

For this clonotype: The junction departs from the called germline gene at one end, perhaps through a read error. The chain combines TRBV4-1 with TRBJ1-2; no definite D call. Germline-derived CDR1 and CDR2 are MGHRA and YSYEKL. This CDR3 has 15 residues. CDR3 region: CTSSQVREGNYGYTF. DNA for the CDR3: TGCACCAGCAGCCAAGTACGGGAGGGTAACTACGGCTACACCTTC.

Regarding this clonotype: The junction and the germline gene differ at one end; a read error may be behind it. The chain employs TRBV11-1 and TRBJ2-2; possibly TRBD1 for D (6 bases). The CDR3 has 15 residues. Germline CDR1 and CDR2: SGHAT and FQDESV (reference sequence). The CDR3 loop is CASSLGGRSAGELFF. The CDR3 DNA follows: TGTGCCAGCAGCTTAGGTGGGAGAAGCGCAGGGGAACTGTTTTTT.

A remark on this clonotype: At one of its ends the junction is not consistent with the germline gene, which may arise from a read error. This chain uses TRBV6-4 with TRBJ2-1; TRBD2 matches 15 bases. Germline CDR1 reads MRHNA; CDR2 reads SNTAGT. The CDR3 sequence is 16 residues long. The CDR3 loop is CTSSDSGLAGGYEQFF. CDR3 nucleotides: TGTACCAGCAGTGACTCCGGACTAGCGGGGGGGTATGAGCAGTTCTTC.